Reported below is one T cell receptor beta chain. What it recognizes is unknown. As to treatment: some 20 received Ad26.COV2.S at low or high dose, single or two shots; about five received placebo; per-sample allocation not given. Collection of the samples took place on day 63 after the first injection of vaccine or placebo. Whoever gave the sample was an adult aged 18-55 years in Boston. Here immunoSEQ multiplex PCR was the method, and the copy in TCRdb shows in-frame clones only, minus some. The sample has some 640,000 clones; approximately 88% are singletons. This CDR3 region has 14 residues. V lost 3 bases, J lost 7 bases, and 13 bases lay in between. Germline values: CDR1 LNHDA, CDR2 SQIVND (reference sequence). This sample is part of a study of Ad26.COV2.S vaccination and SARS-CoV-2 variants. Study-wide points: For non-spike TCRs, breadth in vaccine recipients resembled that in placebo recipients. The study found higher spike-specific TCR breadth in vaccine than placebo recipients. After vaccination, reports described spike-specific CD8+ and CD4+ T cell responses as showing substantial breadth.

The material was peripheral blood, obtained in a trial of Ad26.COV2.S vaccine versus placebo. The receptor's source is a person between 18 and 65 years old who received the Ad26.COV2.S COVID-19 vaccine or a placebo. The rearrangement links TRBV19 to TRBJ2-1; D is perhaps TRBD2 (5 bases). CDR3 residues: CASSIPGSPNEQFF. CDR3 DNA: TGTGCCAGTAGTATCCCGGGGAGTCCTAATGAGCAGTTCTTC.